These 20 T cell receptor beta chains originate from one sample sequenced in a study of blood T cell repertoires in COVID-19. Using immunoSEQ multiplex PCR, the repertoire was profiled, and TCRdb retains in-frame clones only, with some absent. The sample lists about 40,000 clones, approximately 84% occurring once. Sample: peripheral blood. These receptors all stem from a human donor in a cohort sampled during active COVID-19.

V is TRBV7-2 and J is TRBJ2-7; TRBD1 agrees at 9 bases. Germline V gives CDR1 SGHTA, CDR2 FQGNSA. CDR3 size: 15 residues. Trimming cost V 4 bases and J 0 bases; bases outside gene matches: 4. This CDR3 reads CASSYGTGTSYEQYF. In DNA, the CDR3 is TGTGCCAGCAGCTACGGGACAGGGACCTCCTACGAGCAGTACTTC.

The DNA of the CDR3 is TGTGCCAGCAGCTTACCGACGACAGGGAAAGTATGGAATTCACCCCTCCACTTT. Translating it yields CASSLPTTGKVWNSPLHF. The chain carries TRBV11-3 and TRBJ1-6, with 7 bases matching TRBD1. The CDR3 runs to 18 residues. CDR1 is SGHNT and CDR2 is YENEEA in the germline V gene. V was clipped by 2 bases and J by 7 bases; unmatched bases: 14.

This chain links TRBV5-1 with TRBJ2-1; TRBD2 matches at 9 bases. CDR1 is SGHRS and CDR2 is YFSETQ in the germline V gene. V was pared by 4 bases and J by 8 bases, with 7 bases of the junction left unmatched. The CDR3 runs 14 residues. The DNA for the CDR3 is TGCGCCAGCAGCGGAGGACGACTAGCGGATGAGCAGTTCTTC. It specifies CASSGGRLADEQFF.

The CDR3 reads CASSPRTGAETQYF. The CDR3 DNA sequence: TGTGCCAGCAGCCCCCGGACAGGGGCAGAGACCCAGTACTTC. The chain uses TRBV7-2 and TRBJ2-5; 9 nucleotides align to TRBD1. The CDR3 is 14 residues long. Germline V gene lookup returns CDR1 SGHTA and CDR2 FQGNSA. J gave up 4 bases and V 5 bases, and 5 bases lay outside the gene matches.

The gene calls are TRBV12-3 or TRBV12-4 and TRBJ2-7; 8 bases fit TRBD1. The CDR3 length is 13 residues. Trimming cost V 3 bases and J 5 bases; bases outside gene matches: 3. DNA of the CDR3: TGTGCCAGCAGTTTCGACAGGGGAGACGAGCAGTACTTC. Its translation is CASSFDRGDEQYF.

This clone was observed a handful of times. The chain links TRBV6-6 to TRBJ2-7, with a tentative D call TRBD1 (6 bases). V lost 6 bases and J 6 bases, leaving 15 bases between the germline ends. CDR1 MNHNY and CDR2 SVGAGI come from the germline V gene (reference sequence). The CDR3 runs 13 residues. The CDR3 spells CASSSRTVGEQYF. The CDR3 region has the DNA TGTGCCAGCAGCTCGAGGACAGTGGGCGAGCAGTACTTC.

This clone has just one count. Written as DNA, the CDR3 is TGTGCCAGCAGTGACGCCCAGATGAACACTGAAGCTTTCTTT. Its translation is CASSDAQMNTEAFF. The chain links TRBV2 to TRBJ1-1; unclear D gene. The germline gives CDR1 SNHLY, CDR2 FYNNEI. CDR3 length equals 14 residues. The V gene lost 3 bases and the J gene lost 0 bases, with 8 bases spanning the gap. The full variable domain, in which reference TRBV2 and TRBJ1-1 provide the parts outside the CDR3, is EPEVTQTPSHQVTQMGQEVILRCVPISNHLYFYWYRQILGQKVEFLVSFYNNEISEKSEIFDDQFSVERPDGSNFTLKIRSTKLEDSAMYFCASSDAQMNTEAFFGQGTRLTVV.

V and J are TRBV6-6 and TRBJ2-6; no clear D. Germline V gene sequence: CDR1 MNHNY, CDR2 SVGAGI (reference sequence). The CDR3 covers 15 residues. The germline V and J ends were trimmed by 5 bases and 0 bases, with 8 bases remaining between them. As DNA, the CDR3 is TGTGCCAGCAGTCCGACGGGCTCTGGGGCCAACGTCCTGACTTTC. This sequence encodes CASSPTGSGANVLTF.

The genes are TRBV10-3 and TRBJ1-1; 11 nucleotides align to TRBD1. The CDR3 loop spans 16 amino acids. Germline trimming cut 6 bases from V and 1 base from J; bases unmatched to any gene: 7. Germline V CDR1 and CDR2: ENHRY, SYGVKD. CDR3 nucleotide sequence: TGTGCCATCAGCGCTGGGACAGGGGGAAGGAACACTGAAGCTTTCTTT. Translated, it gives CAISAGTGGRNTEAFF.

The CDR3 sequence: CASSLQGVGYTF. In DNA form, the CDR3 reads TGTGCCAGCAGCCTCCAGGGGGTTGGCTACACCTTC. The chain is built from TRBV12-3 or TRBV12-4 and TRBJ1-2, with 7 bases identical to TRBD1. The V gene end was trimmed by 6 bases and the J gene end by 7 bases; junction bases not matched to a gene: 5. CDR3 length: 12 amino acids.

The J gene is TRBJ1-6, the V gene TRBV3-1 (or the pseudogene TRBV3-2); a possible D gene is TRBD1 (5 bases). The CDR3 extends over 14 amino acids. From germline, CDR1 is LGHDT and CDR2 YNNKEL (reference sequence). V dropped 1 base and J dropped 14 bases, with 15 bases sitting between them. The CDR3 spells CASSQGGGGETLHF. The CDR3 DNA sequence: TGTGCCAGCAGCCAAGGAGGCGGGGGTGAGACCCTCCACTTT.

V and J are TRBV7-2 and TRBJ2-7; D uncertain. V lost 3 bases and J lost 6, with 12 bases in between. Germline-derived CDR1 and CDR2 are SGHTA and FQGNSA. The CDR3 covers 13 residues. The CDR3 coding sequence is TGTGCCAGCAGCTTTAGCCCCATGAGCGAGCAGTACTTC. Residues: CASSFSPMSEQYF.

The rearrangement uses TRBV9 and TRBJ1-5; 7 positions match TRBD1. In germline, CDR1 is SGDLS, CDR2 YYNGEE. Unmatched junction bases numbered 0, after V lost 0 bases and J lost 6 bases. This CDR3 has 13 residues. The CDR3 coding sequence is TGTGCCAGCAGCGTAGCAGGGGGTCAGCCCCAGCATTTT. It is translated as CASSVAGGQPQHF.

This chain uses TRBV3-1 (or the pseudogene TRBV3-2) with TRBJ2-7, with D unclear. The germline gives CDR1 LGHDT, CDR2 YNNKEL (reference sequence). The CDR3 is 12 residues long. V was pared by 5 bases and J by 6 bases, with 11 bases between. The CDR3 nucleotides read TGTGCCAGCAGCGTCCCCGGCGGCGAGCAGTACTTC. Translating it yields CASSVPGGEQYF.

The V gene is TRBV7-8, the J gene TRBJ1-5; TRBD1 agrees at 7 bases. CDR1 and CDR2 from the germline V gene are SGHVS and FQNEAQ. The CDR3 has 18 residues. J gave up 3 bases and V 2 bases, and 13 bases lay outside the gene matches. DNA of the CDR3: TGTGCCAGCAGCTTACTCCCCCGGGTAGGGGGCGTCAATCAGCCCCAGCATTTT. This codes for CASSLLPRVGGVNQPQHF.

This clone was found a few times. V is TRBV10-3 and J is TRBJ1-2; the D is unclear. In germline, CDR1 is ENHRY, CDR2 SYGVKD. Trimming took off 6 bases at V and 4 bases at J, with 12 bases between the two ends. The CDR3 extends over 13 amino acids. The CDR3 DNA follows: TGTGCCATCAGGGCCGCTCCTCCCTATGGCTACACCTTC. Translating it yields CAIRAAPPYGYTF.

This clone appeared a few times. V and J are TRBV5-1 and TRBJ2-3; 9 positions match TRBD2. V lost 1 base, J lost 6 bases, and 12 bases stayed unmatched. This CDR3 has 17 amino acids. Germline assignment: CDR1 SGHRS and CDR2 YFSETQ. Here the CDR3 reads CASSLRAGGRRGDTQYF. The DNA for the CDR3 is TGCGCCAGCAGCTTGAGAGCGGGGGGCCGAAGAGGTGATACGCAGTATTTT.

The sample holds a few counts of this clone. This chain connects TRBV5-6 to TRBJ1-6, with D possibly being TRBD1 (5 bases). In germline, CDR1 is SGHDT, CDR2 YYEEEE. The CDR3 is 16 amino acids. V was shortened by 0 bases and J by 6 bases, with 13 bases between the two germline ends. The CDR3 region is CASSLAALGGNSPLHF. CDR3 coding DNA: TGTGCCAGCAGCTTGGCCGCCCTGGGGGGTAATTCACCCCTCCACTTT.

The V call is TRBV5-1, the J call TRBJ1-4, with 11 bases that match TRBD1. The length of the CDR3 is 14 residues. Per the germline V gene, CDR1 is SGHRS and CDR2 is YFSETQ. V was clipped by 3 bases and J by 10 bases; unmatched bases: 5. The CDR3 reads CASSYSDRGRKLFF. Here the CDR3 DNA reads TGCGCCAGCAGCTACTCGGACAGGGGGCGAAAACTGTTTTTT. Supplemented by reference TRBV5-1 and TRBJ1-4, the full variable domain reads KAGVTQTPRYLIKTRGQQVTLSCSPISGHRSVSWYQQTPGQGLQFLFEYFSETQRNKGNFPGRFSGRQFSNSRSEMNVSTLELGDSALYLCASSYSDRGRKLFFGSGTQLSVL.

The chain is built from TRBV3-1 (or the pseudogene TRBV3-2) and TRBJ2-7; 11 bases are shared with TRBD1. The CDR3 sequence is 15 residues long. The germline V gene encodes CDR1 LGHDT and CDR2 YNNKEL (reference sequence). J gave up 2 bases and V 3 bases, and 3 bases lay outside the gene matches. The CDR3 DNA reads as TGTGCCAGCAGCCAGGGACAGGGGGTAGCCTACGAGCAGTACTTC. Protein product: CASSQGQGVAYEQYF.